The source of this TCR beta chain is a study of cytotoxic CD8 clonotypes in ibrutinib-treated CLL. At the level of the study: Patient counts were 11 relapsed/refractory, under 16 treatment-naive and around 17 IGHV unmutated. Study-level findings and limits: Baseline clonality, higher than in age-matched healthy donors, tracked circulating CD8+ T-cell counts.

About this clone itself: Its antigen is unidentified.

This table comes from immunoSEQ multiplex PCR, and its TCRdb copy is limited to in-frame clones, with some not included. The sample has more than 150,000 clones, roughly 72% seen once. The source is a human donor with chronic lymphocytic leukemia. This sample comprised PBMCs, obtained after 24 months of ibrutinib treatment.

CDR3: CASSQVGYTGELFF. CDR3 DNA: TGTGCCAGCAGCCAAGTAGGGTACACCGGGGAGCTGTTTTTT. This sequence joins TRBV14 and TRBJ2-2; D is ambiguous. Germline V gene sequence: CDR1 SGHDN, CDR2 FVKESK. CDR3 length: 14 amino acids. The V gene lost 1 base and the J gene lost 3 bases, with 6 bases spanning the gap.